Each of the 8 T cell receptor beta chains below was sequenced from the same sample in a study of control samples from healthy donors and cancer patients. Sequenced by immunoSEQ multiplex PCR; TCRdb stores in-frame clones only, minus some. Here the sample spans tens of thousands of clones, 90% to 95% being singletons. The sample comprised blood. These receptors were obtained from a man aged 25 to 40 in good health.

The chain recombines TRBV4-1 with TRBJ1-5; 12 nucleotides agree with TRBD1. The length of the CDR3 is 17 residues. The J segment lost 0 bases and the V segment lost 3 bases, leaving 3 bases of the junction unmatched. In germline, CDR1 is MGHRA, CDR2 YSYEKL. Here the CDR3 DNA reads TGCGCCAGCAGCCAGGGACAGGGGGCATATAGCAATCAGCCCCAGCATTTT. Encoded protein: CASSQGQGAYSNQPQHF.

The V gene is TRBV2, the J gene TRBJ1-3, with TRBD1 identical over 9 bases. From germline, CDR1 is SNHLY and CDR2 FYNNEI. Unmatched junction bases numbered 8, after V lost 7 bases and J lost 4 bases. CDR3 length: 15 residues. In DNA form, the CDR3 reads TGTGCCAGCAACGGACAGGGGTTATCCGGAAACACCATATATTTT. As protein: CASNGQGLSGNTIYF.

The CDR3 bases are TGTGCCAGCAGTAGGGACACCGTCTATGGCTACACCTTC. It encodes CASSRDTVYGYTF. The chain employs TRBV6-5 and TRBJ1-2, with a weak D call TRBD1 (6 bases). Germline assignment: CDR1 MNHEY and CDR2 SVGAGI. V was cut by 5 bases and J by 4 bases, with 11 bases left in between. This CDR3 contains 13 residues.

The rearrangement uses TRBV6-1 and TRBJ2-3; 7 nucleotides agree with TRBD2. Trimming cost V 1 base and J 3 bases; bases outside gene matches: 7. The V gene's germline CDR1 is MNHNS and CDR2 SASEGT. CDR3 size: 16 residues. The CDR3 sequence is CASSEGGAGLTDTQYF. In nucleotides, the CDR3 is TGTGCCAGCAGTGAAGGTGGAGCGGGATTAACAGATACGCAGTATTTT.

This chain's CDR3 is CASREGLAGAYEQYF. The CDR3 coding sequence is TGTGCCAGCAGGGAGGGACTAGCGGGGGCCTACGAGCAGTACTTC. The V call is TRBV2, the J call TRBJ2-7; 14 bases agree with TRBD2. The V and J ends lost 6 bases and 2 bases, in that order; junction bases with no gene match: 3. Germline V gives CDR1 SNHLY, CDR2 FYNNEI. There are 15 residues in the CDR3.

The chain recombines TRBV9 with TRBJ1-2, with D maybe TRBD1 (5 bases). Germline loops: CDR1 SGDLS, CDR2 YYNGEE. This CDR3 has 12 amino acids. Trimming left V 3 bases short and J 8 bases short, with 11 bases between. The CDR3 bases are TGTGCCAGCAGCGGGGGGGTTAACGGCTACACCTTC. The encoded protein is CASSGGVNGYTF.

Only a few counts were recorded for this clone. The J gene is TRBJ2-5, the V gene TRBV2, with D possibly matching TRBD1 (6 bases). The CDR3 has 13 amino acids. Germline loops: CDR1 SNHLY, CDR2 FYNNEI. Trimming pared 8 bases from V and 1 base from J, leaving 11 bases between. CDR3 coding DNA: TGTGCCAGCGGGGGCCCGTTCCAAGAGACCCAGTACTTC. It specifies CASGGPFQETQYF. Drawing the rest from reference TRBV2 and TRBJ2-5, the complete variable domain is EPEVTQTPSHQVTQMGQEVILRCVPISNHLYFYWYRQILGQKVEFLVSFYNNEISEKSEIFDDQFSVERPDGSNFTLKIRSTKLEDSAMYFCASGGPFQETQYFGPGTRLLVL.

This clone has a handful of counts. This chain uses TRBV29-1 with TRBJ2-7; D is perhaps TRBD1 (6 bases). CDR3 length: 13 amino acids. With 0 bases removed from V and 4 bases from J, the gap between germline ends came to 10 bases. Germline CDR1 and CDR2: SQVTM and ANQGSEA. CDR3 in DNA: TGCAGCGTTGAAGATGTACAGGGTTACGAGCAGTACTTC. Translating it yields CSVEDVQGYEQYF.